This TCR beta chain originates from a study of shared clonotypes between healthy human individuals. Study overall: Contributing individuals were a couple of females and three males aged 18 to 49. Study observations and caveats: Some naive CD4 clonotypes, roughly 4.8%, turned up in common across a few donors.

TCRdb's table, derived via immunoSEQ multiplex PCR, lists solely in-frame clones and lacks some. The sample lists 950,000 to 1,100,000 clones, about 70% occurring once. The germline V gene encodes CDR1 MNHNS and CDR2 SASEGT. The CDR3 sequence is 14 residues long. Trimming pared 10 bases from V and 7 bases from J, leaving 22 bases between. With regard to this clone: Its cognate antigen is unknown.

This sequence originates from a man aged 18 to 35 in good health. The sequenced sample was memory CD4+ T cells sorted from blood. Regarding subset: CD45RA-negative fraction. V usage is TRBV6-1 and J usage is TRBJ1-2; D unclear. CDR3 region: CATFLSLQLGGYTF. The CDR3 region has the DNA TGTGCCACATTTTTAAGTCTACAACTGGGTGGCTACACCTTC.